The 13 T cell receptor beta chains below come from one sample, sequenced in a study of cytotoxic CD8 clonotypes in ibrutinib-treated CLL. Clones were sequenced by immunoSEQ multiplex PCR, and TCRdb holds only the in-frame ones, with some missing. The sample includes more than 150,000 clones, over 55% of them seen just once. Sample: PBMCs, taken after 24 months of ibrutinib treatment. These receptors all come from a human donor with chronic lymphocytic leukemia.

This sequence joins TRBV5-1 and TRBJ2-7; TRBD2 aligns across 13 bases. Germline trimming cut 4 bases from V and 6 bases from J; bases unmatched to any gene: 4. Per germline, CDR1 SGHRS and CDR2 YFSETQ. There are 14 residues in the CDR3. For the CDR3, the DNA is TGCGCCAGCAGCAGCACTAGCGGGAGGGTCGAGCAGTACTTC. This translates into CASSSTSGRVEQYF.

The chain employs TRBV6-1 and TRBJ2-7, with D possibly matching TRBD1 (6 bases). Germline values: CDR1 MNHNS, CDR2 SASEGT. Trimming took 2 bases from V and 3 from J, leaving 17 bases between them. The CDR3 totals 16 residues. The CDR3 sequence: CASSETSGQPHYEQYF. The DNA for the CDR3 is TGTGCCAGCAGTGAAACAAGCGGACAGCCCCACTACGAGCAGTACTTC.

This clone was seen just once. The genes are TRBV18 and TRBJ2-2; D is possibly TRBD2 (6 bases). CDR3 length equals 16 residues. Per germline, CDR1 KGHSH and CDR2 LQKENI. The germline V and J ends were trimmed by 3 bases and 0 bases, with 11 bases remaining between them. The CDR3 nucleotides are TGTGCCAGCTCACCGGTGGAGGGGCCGAACACCGGGGAGCTGTTTTTT. Translating it yields CASSPVEGPNTGELFF.

The chain joins TRBV9 to TRBJ2-2; D gene unclear. There are 13 residues in the CDR3. The V end was cut by 0 bases, the J end by 4 bases, with 4 bases between. Per germline, CDR1 SGDLS and CDR2 YYNGEE. CDR3: CASSVVSTGELFF. CDR3 DNA sequence: TGTGCCAGCAGCGTAGTCAGCACCGGGGAGCTGTTTTTT.

The chain combines TRBV4-3 with TRBJ2-1; D tentatively reads TRBD1 or TRBD2 (5 bases each). There are 13 residues in the CDR3. Germline V gene sequence: CDR1 LGHNA, CDR2 YSLEER. V was clipped by 0 bases and J by 9 bases, with 9 bases between them. CDR3 coding DNA: TGCGCCAGCAGCCAAGATATGAGGGGTGAGCAGTTCTTC. Amino acid sequence: CASSQDMRGEQFF.

Relative to its sample, this clone is medium-sized. CDR3 sequence: CASSTQQGVEYEQYF. The DNA of the CDR3 is TGTGCCAGCAGCACCCAACAGGGGGTTGAGTACGAGCAGTACTTC. The J gene is TRBJ2-7, the V gene TRBV7-2, with 8 nucleotides matching TRBD1. Per the germline V gene, CDR1 is SGHTA and CDR2 is FQGNSA. After removal of 5 bases from V and 4 bases from J, the junction contained 10 bases not matched to a gene. The CDR3 totals 15 residues. The full variable domain, its missing parts supplied by reference TRBV7-2 and TRBJ2-7, is GAGVSQSPSNKVTEKGKDVELRCDPISGHTALYWYRQSLGQGLEFLIYFQGNSAPDKSGLPSDRFSAERTGGSVSTLTIQRTQQEDSAVYLCASSTQQGVEYEQYFGPGTRLTVT.

In DNA form, the CDR3 reads TGTGCCAGCAGCGTAGGACAGGGTGAGCAGTACTTC. Translated, it gives CASSVGQGEQYF. J is TRBJ2-7 and V is TRBV9; TRBD1 agrees at 7 bases. CDR1 SGDLS and CDR2 YYNGEE come from the germline V gene. With V trimmed by 0 bases and J by 7 bases, 1 base remained unmatched. The CDR3 has 12 residues.

The chain carries TRBV9 and TRBJ1-4; 7 positions match TRBD1. V was clipped by 2 bases and J by 7 bases; unmatched bases: 5. Germline assignment: CDR1 SGDLS and CDR2 YYNGEE. CDR3 size: 14 residues. The chain's CDR3 is CASSVSGGFEKLFF. CDR3 bases: TGTGCCAGCAGCGTGTCAGGGGGTTTTGAAAAACTGTTTTTT. The full variable domain, its missing parts supplied by reference TRBV9 and TRBJ1-4, is DSGVTQTPKHLITATGQRVTLRCSPRSGDLSVYWYQQSLDQGLQFLIQYYNGEERAKGNILERFSAQQFPDLHSELNLSSLELGDSALYFCASSVSGGFEKLFFGSGTQLSVL.

This clone was seen just once. Here the CDR3 DNA reads TGCGCCAGCAGCCAGACGCTAGCGCCCTCCTACGAGCAGTACTTC. Its protein is CASSQTLAPSYEQYF. The chain carries TRBV4-3 and TRBJ2-7, with a possible D match to TRBD2 (6 bases). With 3 bases removed from V and 0 bases from J, the gap between germline ends came to 12 bases. CDR1 and CDR2 (germline): LGHNA, YSLEER. The CDR3 loop spans 15 amino acids.

V usage is TRBV4-3 and J usage is TRBJ2-3, with TRBD1 identical over 11 bases. V lost 0 bases and J lost 6; bases outside the gene matches: 11. Looked up from germline, CDR1 is LGHNA and CDR2 is YSLEER. The CDR3 spans 18 residues. CDR3 nucleotides: TGCGCCAGCAGCCAAGAGATTCCCGGGACAGGGGGTGGTGATACGCAGTATTTT. Translating gives CASSQEIPGTGGGDTQYF.

The chain combines TRBV5-1 with TRBJ2-3, with no clear D. Trimming took off 4 bases at V and 3 bases at J, with 12 bases between the two ends. Germline CDR1 is SGHRS and CDR2 is YFSETQ. The CDR3 sequence is 14 residues long. The CDR3 here is CASSATDRTDTQYF. Written as DNA, the CDR3 is TGCGCCAGCAGCGCCACGGATAGGACAGATACGCAGTATTTT.

The V and J genes are TRBV28 and TRBJ2-1, with D perhaps TRBD1 or TRBD2 (6 bases each). Germline V gene lookup returns CDR1 MDHEN and CDR2 SYDVKM. Trimming left V 7 bases short and J 6 bases short, with 19 bases between. The CDR3 has 15 amino acids. The CDR3 spells CASIRGAGHSNEQFF. CDR3 bases: TGTGCCAGCATTAGGGGGGCAGGTCACAGCAATGAGCAGTTCTTC. Filled out from reference TRBV28 and TRBJ2-1, the complete variable domain reads DVKVTQSSRYLVKRTGEKVFLECVQDMDHENMFWYRQDPGLGLRLIYFSYDVKMKEKGDIPEGYSVSREKKERFSLILESASTNQTSMYLCASIRGAGHSNEQFFGPGTRLTVL.

Of note for this clone: One end of the junction is discordant with germline, which a read error may explain. The chain recombines TRBV5-1 with TRBJ2-2; D gene ambiguous. Germline V gene sequence: CDR1 SGHRS, CDR2 YFSETQ. This CDR3 is 14 amino acids long. CDR3 bases: TGCACCAGCAGCTTCGGGCGGTACACCGGGGAGCTGTTTTTT. Protein: CTSSFGRYTGELFF.